Shown below are 30 T cell receptor beta chains from a single sample sequenced in a study of blood T cells in healthy people across ages. Primers used in a second PCR of about 7 to 12 cycles were a sample-barcoded 5' primer and a J-beta primer mix. TCRdb re-called the 5' RACE reads through MiXCR, storing one row per CDR3 protein. The top ten clones hold around a fifth of a sample with about a million distinct CDR3 sequences, about 51% of them seen once. The sample taken for sequencing was blood. The origin of the receptors is a woman aged 60-75 years in good health.

V and J are TRBV20-1 and TRBJ2-7, with 7 positions matching TRBD2. The germline CDR1 and CDR2 sequences are DFQATT and SNEGSKA (reference sequence). CDR3 length: 13 amino acids. V trimming: 6 bases; J trimming: 3 bases; junction bases outside the gene matches: 8. The CDR3 here is CSADGGSFYEQYF. CDR3 nucleotide sequence: TGCAGTGCCGATGGCGGGAGTTTCTACGAGCAGTACTTC.

The chain uses TRBV7-9 and TRBJ2-7, with a weak D call TRBD1 (6 bases). This CDR3 is 17 amino acids long. Trimming removed 5 bases at V and 2 bases at J, with 22 bases between. Germline CDR1 and CDR2: SEHNR and FQNEAQ (reference sequence). CDR3 amino acids: CASSPSRIRGLTYEQYF. CDR3 coding DNA: TGTGCCAGCAGCCCTTCTAGGATCAGGGGTTTAACCTACGAGCAGTACTTC. Filled out from reference TRBV7-9 and TRBJ2-7, the complete variable domain reads DTGVSQNPRHKITKRGQNVTFRCDPISEHNRLYWYRQTLGQGPEFLTYFQNEAQLEKSRLLSDRFSAERPKGSFSTLEIQRTEQGDSAMYLCASSPSRIRGLTYEQYFGPGTRLTVT.

As for this clonotype: This could be a read error, since a much larger clone is one nucleotide away. The chain recombines TRBV6-6 with TRBJ1-6, with TRBD1 matching over 7 bases. Germline V CDR1 and CDR2: MNHNY, SVGAGI (reference sequence). The CDR3 sequence is 14 residues long. The ends lost 7 bases at V and 11 bases at J; junction bases unmatched: 11. The CDR3 DNA follows: TGTGCCAGCACTAGACAGGGAGAAGGTCCACCCCTCCACTTT. It translates to CASTRQGEGPPLHF.

V usage is TRBV28 and J usage is TRBJ2-7; D uncertain. The CDR3 consists of 14 residues. Germline CDR1 is MDHEN and CDR2 is SYDVKM. Trimming shortened V by 7 bases and J by 5 bases, and 18 bases separated the two germline ends. CDR3 bases: TGTGCCAGCAACATTCCATATTCAGGAAACGAGCAGTACTTC. This gives the protein CASNIPYSGNEQYF.

The chain combines TRBV20-1 with TRBJ1-3; D unresolved. The CDR3 has 13 amino acids. The V gene's germline CDR1 is DFQATT and CDR2 SNEGSKA (reference sequence). V dropped 5 bases and J dropped 1 base, with 9 bases sitting between them. The CDR3 region is CSAAERSGNTIYF. The CDR3 DNA reads TGCAGTGCTGCCGAAAGATCTGGAAACACCATATATTTT.

For the CDR3, the DNA is TGCAGTACTTCACACGCTACCGGAGAGACCCAGTACTTC. The encoded protein is CSTSHATGETQYF. The J gene is TRBJ2-5, the V gene TRBV20-1, with no clear D. The CDR3 has 13 residues. Trimming stripped 8 bases from V and 4 bases from J, with 17 bases between. Per germline, CDR1 DFQATT and CDR2 SNEGSKA (reference sequence).

This chain links TRBV28 with TRBJ1-6, with 9 bases fitting TRBD1. The CDR3 is 15 residues long. Trimming at V came to 6 bases and at J to 10 bases, leaving 10 bases not matched to a gene. The germline CDR1 and CDR2 sequences are MDHEN and SYDVKM. CDR3 coding DNA: TGTGCCAGCAGCCTTGACAGGGGGACGAGGTCACCCCTCCACTTT. This translates into CASSLDRGTRSPLHF. The complete variable domain, with remaining parts taken from reference TRBV28 and TRBJ1-6, reads DVKVTQSSRYLVKRTGEKVFLECVQDMDHENMFWYRQDPGLGLRLIYFSYDVKMKEKGDIPEGYSVSREKKERFSLILESASTNQTSMYLCASSLDRGTRSPLHFGNGTRLTVT.

This sequence joins TRBV20-1 and TRBJ2-3, with D possibly being TRBD1 (5 bases). V dropped 6 bases and J dropped 2 bases, with 15 bases sitting between them. The CDR3 extends over 14 amino acids. Germline V gene data show CDR1 as DFQATT and CDR2 as SNEGSKA (reference sequence). The CDR3 sequence: CSANRVGATDTQYF. The CDR3 region has the DNA TGCAGTGCCAACCGTGTAGGGGCCACAGATACGCAGTATTTT.

The rearrangement joins TRBV20-1 to TRBJ1-5, with TRBD1 identical over 8 bases. The V gene end was trimmed by 1 base and the J gene end by 4 bases; junction bases not matched to a gene: 9. CDR1 is DFQATT, CDR2 SNEGSKA, per germline (reference sequence). The CDR3 sequence is 16 residues long. The CDR3 region has the DNA TGCAGTGCTAGAGTTCCAGGGGGCAGGTTGAATCAGCCCCAGCATTTT. As protein: CSARVPGGRLNQPQHF.

This chain uses TRBV20-1 with TRBJ1-2; no reliable D call. V lost 6 bases, J lost 7 bases, and 21 bases lay in between. CDR1 DFQATT and CDR2 SNEGSKA come from the germline V gene (reference sequence). The CDR3 contains 14 residues. The CDR3: CSAKRERLGAGYTF. The CDR3 nucleotides read TGCAGTGCCAAGAGGGAGCGGCTCGGTGCTGGCTACACCTTC.

This clonotype was picked up one time. The V gene is TRBV29-1, the J gene TRBJ1-1, with a tentative D call TRBD1 (6 bases). The CDR3 is made up of 14 amino acids. Germline V CDR1 and CDR2: SQVTM, ANQGSEA. Trimming took off 4 bases at V and 5 bases at J, with 17 bases between the two ends. CDR3 protein: CSVAHPTQGTEAFF. CDR3 sequence (DNA): TGCAGCGTTGCTCACCCGACCCAGGGGACTGAAGCTTTCTTT.

The V call is TRBV20-1, the J call TRBJ2-2; 8 nucleotides line up with TRBD1. Germline-derived CDR1 and CDR2 are DFQATT and SNEGSKA (reference sequence). This CDR3 is built from 16 residues. V gave up 0 bases and J gave up 0 bases; unmatched junction bases: 3. The CDR3 region has the DNA TGCAGTGCTAGAGACAGGGGGCCGTCGAACACCGGGGAGCTGTTTTTT. Protein: CSARDRGPSNTGELFF.

A few counts support this clonotype. The V and J genes are TRBV27 and TRBJ2-1; 15 bases are shared with TRBD2. V dropped 0 bases and J dropped 4; count of bases not matched to a gene: 7. Germline V CDR1 and CDR2: MNHEY, SMNVEV (reference sequence). The CDR3 contains 19 residues. The CDR3 DNA sequence: TGTGCCAGCAGTTTATCAGGACTAGCGGGAGGGCCGTGGTACAATGAGCAGTTCTTC. Translation: CASSLSGLAGGPWYNEQFF.

This sequence joins TRBV9 and TRBJ1-1; D ambiguous. Germline V gene sequence: CDR1 SGDLS, CDR2 YYNGEE. There are 16 residues in the CDR3. Trimming removed 4 bases from V and 1 base from J, with 17 bases in between. CDR3 in amino acids: CASSPYDWTENTEAFF. The CDR3 nucleotides are TGTGCCAGCAGCCCATACGATTGGACGGAGAACACTGAAGCTTTCTTT.

This chain uses TRBV28 with TRBJ2-7, with 13 bases fitting TRBD2. This CDR3 is 15 amino acids long. V lost 6 bases, J lost 7 bases, and 9 bases stayed unmatched. CDR1 and CDR2 (germline): MDHEN, SYDVKM. The CDR3 coding sequence is TGTGCCAGCAGCACCGGACTAGCGGGAGTTAGGGAGCAGTACTTC. This codes for CASSTGLAGVREQYF.

The V and J genes are TRBV20-1 and TRBJ2-7, with a possible D match to TRBD2 (5 bases). The CDR3 has 11 amino acids. CDR1 DFQATT and CDR2 SNEGSKA come from the germline V gene (reference sequence). Trimming took off 4 bases at V and 6 bases at J, with 10 bases between the two ends. CDR3 nucleotide sequence: TGCAGTGCTAAGATAGCGTCCGAGCAGTACTTC. Translating gives CSAKIASEQYF.

In its sample, this clonotype was seen a few times. V gene TRBV20-1 combines with J gene TRBJ1-2; 8 positions match TRBD1. Trimming cost V 3 bases and J 5 bases; bases outside gene matches: 5. Germline V lookup: CDR1 DFQATT, CDR2 SNEGSKA (reference sequence). The CDR3 contains 13 residues. The CDR3 DNA reads as TGCAGTGCTAGGGACAGGGCCAGGTATGGCTACACCTTC. Protein: CSARDRARYGYTF.

The gene calls are TRBV5-1 and TRBJ2-7, with D unresolved. V was pared by 4 bases and J by 3 bases, with 20 bases between. The CDR3 spans 16 residues. Germline assignment: CDR1 SGHRS and CDR2 YFSETQ. The CDR3 sequence is CASSPKTQQPIYEQYF. CDR3 in DNA: TGCGCCAGCAGCCCGAAGACCCAACAGCCTATCTACGAGCAGTACTTC. The variable domain in full, completed from reference TRBV5-1 and TRBJ2-7, reads KAGVTQTPRYLIKTRGQQVTLSCSPISGHRSVSWYQQTPGQGLQFLFEYFSETQRNKGNFPGRFSGRQFSNSRSEMNVSTLELGDSALYLCASSPKTQQPIYEQYFGPGTRLTVT.

Concerning this clonotype itself: An end of the junction does not agree with germline; a read error may underlie this. The chain uses TRBV3-1 and TRBJ2-7, with 8 bases lining up with TRBD2. The germline CDR1 and CDR2 sequences are LGHDT and YNNKEL (reference sequence). The CDR3 extends over 16 amino acids. The CDR3: CASSQGRRTSSDEQYF. DNA of the CDR3: TGTGCCAGCAGCCAGGGTAGACGGACTAGCTCCGACGAGCAGTACTTC.

This chain links TRBV20-1 with TRBJ2-5; no firm D call. Germline values: CDR1 DFQATT, CDR2 SNEGSKA (reference sequence). The CDR3 runs 13 residues. The V and J ends lost 3 bases and 11 bases respectively, with 19 bases between them. The CDR3: CSASHMGYNEQYF. The DNA for the CDR3 is TGCAGTGCTAGTCATATGGGTTACAATGAGCAGTACTTC.

This clonotype appeared a single time. The chain recombines TRBV3-1 with TRBJ2-2; a weak D match, TRBD2 (5 bases). V was trimmed by 0 bases and J by 0 bases, leaving 11 bases between them. Germline CDR1 reads LGHDT; CDR2 reads YNNKEL (reference sequence). This CDR3 has 17 residues. The CDR3 loop is CASSQDLRDANTGELFF. DNA for the CDR3: TGTGCCAGCAGCCAAGATCTCCGGGATGCGAACACCGGGGAGCTGTTTTTT.

The chain joins TRBV28 to TRBJ1-2; D is undetermined. The CDR3 runs 13 residues. Germline CDR1 reads MDHEN; CDR2 reads SYDVKM. Trimming took off 8 bases at V and 4 bases at J, with 14 bases between the two ends. DNA for the CDR3: TGTGCCAGCGGTGAGGCGGGTGGCTATGGCTACACCTTC. Amino acids: CASGEAGGYGYTF.

V and J are TRBV29-1 and TRBJ1-2; TRBD1 aligns across 8 bases. From germline, CDR1 is SQVTM and CDR2 ANQGSEA. V shed 4 bases, J shed 4 bases, and the junction held 5 bases outside the gene matches. The length of the CDR3 is 13 residues. DNA of the CDR3: TGCAGCGTTGGACAGGGGCGCATCTATGGCTACACCTTC. This sequence encodes CSVGQGRIYGYTF.

The chain joins TRBV6-1 to TRBJ2-7; 7 bases line up with TRBD1. Trimming cost V 6 bases and J 2 bases; bases outside gene matches: 19. The CDR3 spans 18 residues. CDR1 MNHNS and CDR2 SASEGT come from the germline V gene. CDR3 in amino acids: CASRTLRDRGGQPYEQYF. The CDR3 DNA reads TGTGCCAGCAGGACGCTCCGAGACAGAGGGGGCCAACCCTACGAGCAGTACTTC.

To note about this clonotype: The junction departs from germline at one end; a sequencing error may be responsible. The genes are TRBV4-2 and TRBJ2-5; no reliable D call. CDR3 length equals 14 residues. Germline V gene sequence: CDR1 LGHNA, CDR2 YNFKEQ. CDR3 nucleotide sequence: TGTGCCGGCAGCCCCACTAACAACCAAGAGACCCAGTACTTC. This codes for CAGSPTNNQETQYF.

A single count supports this clonotype. The V gene is TRBV27, the J gene TRBJ2-1, with a weak D call TRBD2 (6 bases). This CDR3 contains 13 residues. V was pared by 5 bases and J by 10 bases, with 15 bases between. CDR1 MNHEY and CDR2 SMNVEV come from the germline V gene (reference sequence). The CDR3 sequence is CASSVRLSGEQFF. CDR3 in DNA: TGTGCCAGCAGTGTCCGGCTGAGCGGGGAGCAGTTCTTC.

The rearrangement joins TRBV7-2 to TRBJ2-5; no definite D call. Germline lookup yields CDR1 SGHTA and CDR2 FQGNSA. V gave up 4 bases and J gave up 3 bases, with 12 bases separating them. This CDR3 region has 14 residues. CDR3 residues: CASSSLVAEETQYF. CDR3 nucleotide sequence: TGTGCCAGCAGCTCTCTCGTGGCGGAAGAGACCCAGTACTTC.

The chain employs TRBV7-9 and TRBJ1-2; 7 bases are shared with TRBD1. The V and J ends lost 8 bases and 5 bases, in that order; junction bases with no gene match: 8. Germline V CDR1 and CDR2: SEHNR, FQNEAQ (reference sequence). CDR3 length: 13 residues. DNA for the CDR3: TGTGCCAGCCCCTCGGACAGGTTATATGGCTACACCTTC. Amino acid sequence: CASPSDRLYGYTF.

The chain links TRBV20-1 to TRBJ1-1; 9 bases are shared with TRBD1. V lost 5 bases to trimming and J lost 5 bases; unmatched junction nucleotides: 6. In germline, CDR1 is DFQATT, CDR2 SNEGSKA (reference sequence). This CDR3 spans 13 amino acids. CDR3 sequence (DNA): TGCAGTGCTCCCCGACAGGGGGGGACTGAAGCTTTCTTT. This sequence encodes CSAPRQGGTEAFF.

This chain connects TRBV7-2 to TRBJ2-2; 8 nucleotides agree with TRBD2. Germline V gene sequence: CDR1 SGHTA, CDR2 FQGNSA. After removal of 8 bases from V and 5 bases from J, the junction contained 10 bases not matched to a gene. The CDR3 runs to 15 residues. The CDR3 DNA follows: TGTGCCAGCGGGTATACTAGCGGACCAACCGGGGAGCTGTTTTTT. It codes for CASGYTSGPTGELFF.